This TCR beta chain was documented in a study of blood T cell repertoires in COVID-19. Study context: From T cells, B-cell-depleted T cells, or PBMCs came the material, which was cDNA or gDNA.

Assay: immunoSEQ multiplex PCR; the TCRdb copy retains only in-frame clones and omits some. The profile shows about 200,000 clones, roughly 91% of them singletons. Sequences were obtained from peripheral blood. The TCR sequence derives from a human donor in a cohort sampled during active COVID-19.

CDR3 sequence (DNA): TGTGCCAGCAGCTCGAGACAGGGGGCGAGGTACAGCTATGGCTACACCTTC. This translates into CASSSRQGARYSYGYTF. The chain joins TRBV7-2 to TRBJ1-2; TRBD1 matches at 10 bases. The CDR3 runs to 17 residues. Germline lookup yields CDR1 SGHTA and CDR2 FQGNSA. With V trimmed by 4 bases and J by 4 bases, 12 bases remained unmatched. Based on the CDR3 plus reference TRBV7-2 and TRBJ1-2, the full variable domain is GAGVSQSPSNKVTEKGKDVELRCDPISGHTALYWYRQSLGQGLEFLIYFQGNSAPDKSGLPSDRFSAERTGGSVSTLTIQRTQQEDSAVYLCASSSRQGARYSYGYTFGSGTRLTVV.